Sequencing of this T cell receptor beta chain was carried out in a study of monozygotic twins with cystic fibrosis. Study outcomes and limitations: Monozygotic CF twin pairs shared significantly more nucleotide-identical clonotypes than unrelated CF individuals did. In this small cohort, shared CDR3 numbers showed no association with age, concordance or disease severity.

Sequencing used immunoSEQ multiplex PCR; TCRdb keeps in-frame clones, though not all of them. The sample shows some 14,000 clones, roughly 91% of them seen only once. Deletions cut 8 bases from V and 5 bases from J, with 10 bases between. The CDR3 is made up of 11 amino acids. Germline CDR1 and CDR2: SGHTA and FQGNSA. With respect to this clone: Its antigen is still unknown.

The chain joins TRBV7-2 to TRBJ2-7; the D is unclear. This TCR derives from a girl aged 2 to 9 with cystic fibrosis. Sequencing used blood. CDR3 bases: TGTGCCAGCGCCCATAGCCACGAGCAGTACTTC. This gives the protein CASAHSHEQYF.